This TCR beta chain was sequenced during a study of vaccination effects on CD4 cells after COVID-19. Expansion of antigen-specific CD4+ T cells with viral peptide pools was carried out by the ViraFEST assay before sequencing. With about 9 days of culture completed, CD4+ T cells were isolated. This CDR3 spans 11 amino acids. CDR1 is KGHDR and CDR2 is SFDVKD in the germline V gene. V lost 5 bases, J lost 4 bases, and 3 bases lay in between. Comment on this clone: Its antigen is unknown.

Libraries were prepared by immunoSEQ multiplex PCR; TCRdb keeps only in-frame clonotypes and omits some of them. The profile shows 50,000 or so clones, over 80% of them singletons. The J gene is TRBJ2-3, the V gene TRBV24-1; D not certain. This sequence originates from a human donor who received a COVID-19 vaccine. The specimen was CD4+ T cells from PBMCs cultured with HCoV-229E spike peptides, collected before COVID-19 vaccination. The CDR3 loop reads CATSVSDTQYF. The CDR3 nucleotides are TGTGCCACCAGTGTTTCAGATACGCAGTATTTT.